This record covers a single T cell receptor (beta chain). Its antigen is not identified. Exclusion of patients followed from uncontrolled infection, other autoimmune disease, pregnancy or lactation. Clinical symptoms, serum thyroxine and TRAb, thyroid ultrasound and orbital computed tomography were used for the diagnoses. Fresh peripheral blood, around 9.3 ml, was the source of the PBMCs. From germline, CDR1 is KGHSH and CDR2 LQKENI. The V gene lost 0 bases and the J gene lost 4 bases, with 12 bases spanning the gap. The CDR3 is 16 residues long. From RNA transcripts, TCR beta CDR3 regions were amplified. HTBI primers were employed in a first-round RT-PCR of the TCR CDR3. TCRdb itself ran the multiplex PCR reads through MiXCR, one entry per CDR3 protein. The sample includes about 640,000 distinct CDR3 sequences, 20% to 25% of them seen just once. This entry comes from a study of T cells in Graves' hyperthyroidism and ophthalmopathy. Study-wide results and limits: A 13 V-J signature model discriminated ophthalmopathy versus stable hyperthyroidism.

The sequence derives from a man younger than 45 with Graves' ophthalmopathy. Sequencing input: blood. This rearrangement joins TRBV18 to TRBJ2-2, with D perhaps matching TRBD2 (6 bases). The CDR3 DNA reads as TGTGCCAGCTCACCACCTCTCGCAGCGGGCACCGGGGAGCTGTTTTTT. Amino acids: CASSPPLAAGTGELFF.